These 11 T cell receptor beta chains came from one sample sequenced in a study of cytomegalovirus exposure and HLA in healthy donors. The PCR had 60 Vbeta and 13 Jbeta primers. TCRdb's table, derived via immunoSEQ multiplex PCR, lists solely in-frame clones and lacks some. This table has tens of thousands of clones, 70% to 85% appearing once. Sequencing used PBMCs. All receptors derive from a man aged 30-40 years in good health and CMV-seronegative.

The chain is built from TRBV7-2 and TRBJ1-3, with TRBD1 as a possible D gene (6 bases). The CDR3 runs 15 residues. Trimming cost V 1 base and J 2 bases, with 9 bases left between them. Germline V gene sequence: CDR1 SGHTA, CDR2 FQGNSA. CDR3 DNA sequence: TGTGCCAGCAGCTTAGGAAACAGGGCTGGAAACACCATATATTTT. It encodes CASSLGNRAGNTIYF.

The rearrangement joins TRBV4-1 to TRBJ1-1; 7 bases fit TRBD1. There are 16 residues in the CDR3. Germline V gives CDR1 MGHRA, CDR2 YSYEKL. Trimming at V came to 3 bases and at J to 11 bases, leaving 18 bases not matched to a gene. CDR3 coding DNA: TGCGCCAGCAGCCAGCGTATCCGGGACAGACAGTATTGGGCTTTCTTT. Translating it yields CASSQRIRDRQYWAFF.

This clone was counted once. This chain uses TRBV7-3 with TRBJ2-1, with D perhaps TRBD1 (6 bases). V lost 5 bases and J 9 bases, leaving 17 bases between the germline ends. Germline CDR1 and CDR2: SGHTA and FQGTGA. This CDR3 is 14 amino acids long. The CDR3 reads CASSPGASRSEQFF. CDR3 bases: TGTGCCAGCAGCCCAGGGGCCTCAAGGAGTGAGCAGTTCTTC.

This clone turned up a few times. The chain combines TRBV12-2 with TRBJ1-2; the table names TRBD1, a call not compared with the DNA. TRBV12-2 is assigned pseudogene status. This CDR3 has 13 amino acids. As DNA, the CDR3 is TGTGCAAGTCGCTTGGACAGGAGCTATGGCTACACCTTC. It is translated as CASRLDRSYGYTF.

The table lists this clone with a count of one. The chain combines TRBV28 with TRBJ2-5, with 10 positions matching TRBD1. Trimming at V came to 2 bases and at J to 1 base, leaving 4 bases not matched to a gene. There are 16 residues in the CDR3. CDR1 MDHEN and CDR2 SYDVKM come from the germline V gene. DNA of the CDR3: TGTGCCAGCAGTTTAGGGACAGGGGACCTCCAAGAGACCCAGTACTTC. Protein product: CASSLGTGDLQETQYF.

The V call is TRBV2, the J call TRBJ2-7; 11 bases line up with TRBD1. V shed 5 bases, J shed 6 bases, and the junction held 6 bases outside the gene matches. Germline-derived CDR1 and CDR2 are SNHLY and FYNNEI. The CDR3 is 14 residues long. CDR3 residues: CASSNRDRGSEQYF. The CDR3 region has the DNA TGTGCCAGCAGTAACCGGGACAGGGGGTCCGAGCAGTACTTC.

This clone has a single count. The chain uses TRBV7-2 and TRBJ2-2, with TRBD2 matching 7 bases. Germline V gene lookup returns CDR1 SGHTA and CDR2 FQGNSA. The CDR3 loop spans 15 amino acids. V was clipped by 3 bases and J by 5 bases; unmatched bases: 6. The CDR3 nucleotides read TGTGCCAGCAGCTTTGTACGGGGAGGGACCGGGGAGCTGTTTTTT. This codes for CASSFVRGGTGELFF.

The chain carries TRBV7-2 and TRBJ1-4; 8 bases agree with TRBD1. J was trimmed by 5 bases and V by 7 bases; bases with no gene match: 6. The germline V gene has CDR1 SGHTA and CDR2 FQGNSA. This CDR3 has 14 amino acids. The CDR3 region has the DNA TGTGCCAGCAACACAGGGGGAGTCAATGAAAAACTGTTTTTT. Translating gives CASNTGGVNEKLFF.

V gene TRBV5-1 combines with J gene TRBJ2-2; TRBD1 agrees at 8 bases. The CDR3 loop spans 13 amino acids. Losses at the gene ends were 3 bases for V and 11 bases for J; bases not matched to a gene: 6. The germline gives CDR1 SGHRS, CDR2 YFSETQ. The CDR3 loop is CASSSDRGGELFF. The CDR3 DNA sequence: TGCGCCAGCAGCTCAGACAGGGGCGGAGAGCTGTTTTTT.

This chain links TRBV6-1 with TRBJ1-2; D is unresolved. CDR3 length equals 12 residues. With 8 bases removed from V and 4 bases from J, the gap between germline ends came to 11 bases. CDR1 MNHNS and CDR2 SASEGT come from the germline V gene. The CDR3 sequence is CASRPGTYGYTF. The CDR3 DNA is TGTGCCAGCCGGCCAGGCACCTATGGCTACACCTTC.

This clone was seen more than once but under ten times. The chain uses TRBV9 and TRBJ1-5; D is ambiguous. CDR3 length: 16 amino acids. Trimming took off 3 bases at V and 3 bases at J, with 16 bases between the two ends. Germline lookup yields CDR1 SGDLS and CDR2 YYNGEE. The chain's CDR3 is CASSGGGAGFNQPQHF. The CDR3 DNA sequence: TGTGCCAGCAGCGGGGGAGGTGCGGGGTTCAATCAGCCCCAGCATTTT.